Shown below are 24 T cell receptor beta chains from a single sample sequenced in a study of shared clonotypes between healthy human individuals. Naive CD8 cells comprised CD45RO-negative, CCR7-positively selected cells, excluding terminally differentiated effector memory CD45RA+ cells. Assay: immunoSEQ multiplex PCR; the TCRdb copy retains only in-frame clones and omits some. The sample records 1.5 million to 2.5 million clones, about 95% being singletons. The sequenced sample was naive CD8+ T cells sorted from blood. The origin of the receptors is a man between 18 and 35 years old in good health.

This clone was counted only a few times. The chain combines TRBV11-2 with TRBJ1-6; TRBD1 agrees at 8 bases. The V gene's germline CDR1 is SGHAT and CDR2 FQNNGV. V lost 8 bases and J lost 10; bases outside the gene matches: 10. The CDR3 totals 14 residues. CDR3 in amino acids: CASATGQGTSPLHF. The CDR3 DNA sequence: TGTGCCAGCGCTACAGGACAGGGTACCTCACCCCTCCACTTT.

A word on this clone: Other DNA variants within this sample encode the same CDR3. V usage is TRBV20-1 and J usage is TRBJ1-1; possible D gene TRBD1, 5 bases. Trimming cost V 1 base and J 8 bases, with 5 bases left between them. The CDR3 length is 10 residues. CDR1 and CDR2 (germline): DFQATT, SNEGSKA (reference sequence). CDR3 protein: CSARGTEAFF. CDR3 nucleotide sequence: TGCAGTGCTAGAGGGACAGAAGCTTTCTTT.

The CDR3 DNA reads as TGTGCCAGCAGCTTAGCTACGAGGGAACATAACTATGGCTACACCTTC. Protein product: CASSLATREHNYGYTF. The J gene is TRBJ1-2, the V gene TRBV7-2; D call uncertain. The CDR3 runs 16 residues. Germline V gene lookup returns CDR1 SGHTA and CDR2 FQGNSA. V shed 0 bases and J shed 1 base, with 12 bases lying between them.

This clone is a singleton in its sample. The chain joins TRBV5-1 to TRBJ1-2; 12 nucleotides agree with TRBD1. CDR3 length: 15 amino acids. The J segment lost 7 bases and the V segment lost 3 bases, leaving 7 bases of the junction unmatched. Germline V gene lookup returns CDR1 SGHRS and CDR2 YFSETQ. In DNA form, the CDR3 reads TGCGCCAGCAGCTCGCCGGGACAGGGGGCTGCTGGCTACACCTTC. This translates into CASSSPGQGAAGYTF.

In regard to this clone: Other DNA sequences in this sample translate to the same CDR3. The CDR3 here is CASSLAGTGGFYGYTF. The CDR3 DNA reads as TGTGCCAGCAGCTTGGCTGGGACAGGGGGCTTCTATGGCTACACCTTC. The chain recombines TRBV5-6 with TRBJ1-2; 12 bases match TRBD1. The CDR3 is 16 residues long. The ends lost 0 bases at V and 4 bases at J; junction bases unmatched: 4. In germline, CDR1 is SGHDT, CDR2 YYEEEE.

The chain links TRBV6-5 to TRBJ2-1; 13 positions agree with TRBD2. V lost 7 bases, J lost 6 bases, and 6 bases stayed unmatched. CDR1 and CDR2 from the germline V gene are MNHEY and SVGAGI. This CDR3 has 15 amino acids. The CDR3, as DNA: TGTGCCAGCACTGGACTAGCGGGAGCAGGCAATGAGCAGTTCTTC. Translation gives CASTGLAGAGNEQFF.

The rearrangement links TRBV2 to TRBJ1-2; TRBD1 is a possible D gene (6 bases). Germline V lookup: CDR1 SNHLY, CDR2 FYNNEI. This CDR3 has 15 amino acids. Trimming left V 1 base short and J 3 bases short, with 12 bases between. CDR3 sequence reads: CASSEGQAIDYGYTF. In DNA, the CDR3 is TGTGCCAGCAGTGAAGGACAGGCCATAGACTATGGCTACACCTTC.

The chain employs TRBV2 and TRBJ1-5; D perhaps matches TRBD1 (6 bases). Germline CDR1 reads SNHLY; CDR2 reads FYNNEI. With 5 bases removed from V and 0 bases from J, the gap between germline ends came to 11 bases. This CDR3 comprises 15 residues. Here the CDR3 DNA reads TGTGCCAGCAGTCCCGGGACAACTAGCAATCAGCCCCAGCATTTT. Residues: CASSPGTTSNQPQHF.

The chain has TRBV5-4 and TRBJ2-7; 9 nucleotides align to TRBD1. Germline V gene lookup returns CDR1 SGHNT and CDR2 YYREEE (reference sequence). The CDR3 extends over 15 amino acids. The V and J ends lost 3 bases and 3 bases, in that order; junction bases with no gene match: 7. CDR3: CASSWGQGFYYEQYF. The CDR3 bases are TGTGCCAGCAGCTGGGGACAGGGATTTTACTACGAGCAGTACTTC.

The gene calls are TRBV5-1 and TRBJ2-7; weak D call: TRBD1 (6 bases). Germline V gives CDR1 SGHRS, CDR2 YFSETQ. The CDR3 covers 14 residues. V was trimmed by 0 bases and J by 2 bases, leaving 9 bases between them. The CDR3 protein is CASSLVGQPYEQYF. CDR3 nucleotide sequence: TGCGCCAGCAGCTTGGTGGGACAACCCTACGAGCAGTACTTC. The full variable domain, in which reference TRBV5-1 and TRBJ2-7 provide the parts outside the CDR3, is KAGVTQTPRYLIKTRGQQVTLSCSPISGHRSVSWYQQTPGQGLQFLFEYFSETQRNKGNFPGRFSGRQFSNSRSEMNVSTLELGDSALYLCASSLVGQPYEQYFGPGTRLTVT.

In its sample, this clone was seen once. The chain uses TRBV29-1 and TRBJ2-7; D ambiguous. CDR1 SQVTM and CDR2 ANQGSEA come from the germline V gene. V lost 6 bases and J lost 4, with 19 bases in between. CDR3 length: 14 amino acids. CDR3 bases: TGCAGCGTCCTCCGGGCTTCCTCACCGTACGAGCAGTACTTC. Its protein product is CSVLRASSPYEQYF.

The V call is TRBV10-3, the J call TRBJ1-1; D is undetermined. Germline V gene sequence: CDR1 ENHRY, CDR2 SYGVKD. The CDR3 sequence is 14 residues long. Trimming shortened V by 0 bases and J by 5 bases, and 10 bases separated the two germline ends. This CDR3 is CAISESEGWTEAFF. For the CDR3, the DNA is TGTGCCATCAGTGAGTCTGAGGGCTGGACTGAAGCTTTCTTT.

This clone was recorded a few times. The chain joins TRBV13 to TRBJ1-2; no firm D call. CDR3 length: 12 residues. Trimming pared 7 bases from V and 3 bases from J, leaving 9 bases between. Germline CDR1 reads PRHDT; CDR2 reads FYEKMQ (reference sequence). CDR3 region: CASTLNDYGYTF. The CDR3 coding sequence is TGTGCCAGCACCCTGAATGACTATGGCTACACCTTC.

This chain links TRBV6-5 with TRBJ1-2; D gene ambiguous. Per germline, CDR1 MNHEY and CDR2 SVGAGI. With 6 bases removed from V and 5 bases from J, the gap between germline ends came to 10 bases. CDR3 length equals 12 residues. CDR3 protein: CASRPGNYGYTF. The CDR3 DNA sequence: TGTGCCAGCAGACCCGGGAATTATGGCTACACCTTC.

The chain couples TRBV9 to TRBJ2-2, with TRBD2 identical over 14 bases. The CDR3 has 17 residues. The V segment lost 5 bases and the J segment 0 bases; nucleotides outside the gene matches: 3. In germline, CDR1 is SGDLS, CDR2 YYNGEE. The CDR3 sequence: CASSGTSGGTNTGELFF. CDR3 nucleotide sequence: TGTGCCAGCAGTGGGACTAGCGGGGGAACGAACACCGGGGAGCTGTTTTTT.

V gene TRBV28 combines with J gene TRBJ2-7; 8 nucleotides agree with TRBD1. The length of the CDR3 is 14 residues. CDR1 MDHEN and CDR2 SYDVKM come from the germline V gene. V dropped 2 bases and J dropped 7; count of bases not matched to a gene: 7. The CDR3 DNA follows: TGTGCCAGCAGTTTAGGACAGGGAGCTGAAGAGCAGTACTTC. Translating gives CASSLGQGAEEQYF. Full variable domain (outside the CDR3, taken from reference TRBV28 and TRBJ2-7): DVKVTQSSRYLVKRTGEKVFLECVQDMDHENMFWYRQDPGLGLRLIYFSYDVKMKEKGDIPEGYSVSREKKERFSLILESASTNQTSMYLCASSLGQGAEEQYFGPGTRLTVT.

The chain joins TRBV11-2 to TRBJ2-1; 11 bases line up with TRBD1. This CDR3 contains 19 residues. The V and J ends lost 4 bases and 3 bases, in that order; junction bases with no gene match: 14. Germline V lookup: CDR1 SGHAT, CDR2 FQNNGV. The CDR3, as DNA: TGTGCCAGCAGCTCCTACCCGGACAGGGGGCCTGCCAACTACAATGAGCAGTTCTTC. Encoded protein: CASSSYPDRGPANYNEQFF.

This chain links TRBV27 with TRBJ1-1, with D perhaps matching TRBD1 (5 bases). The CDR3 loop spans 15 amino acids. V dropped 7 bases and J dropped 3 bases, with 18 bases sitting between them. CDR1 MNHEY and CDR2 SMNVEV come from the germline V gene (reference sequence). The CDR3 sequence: CASMVRTTTYTEAFF. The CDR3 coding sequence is TGTGCCAGCATGGTGAGGACAACAACGTACACTGAAGCTTTCTTT.

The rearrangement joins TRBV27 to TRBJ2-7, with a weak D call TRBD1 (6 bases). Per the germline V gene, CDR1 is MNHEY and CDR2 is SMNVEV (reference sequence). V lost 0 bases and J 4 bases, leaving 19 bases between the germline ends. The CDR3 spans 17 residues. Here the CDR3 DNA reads TGTGCCAGCAGTTTATCCGCAGGGGACCTGGCCCTTTACGAGCAGTACTTC. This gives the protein CASSLSAGDLALYEQYF.

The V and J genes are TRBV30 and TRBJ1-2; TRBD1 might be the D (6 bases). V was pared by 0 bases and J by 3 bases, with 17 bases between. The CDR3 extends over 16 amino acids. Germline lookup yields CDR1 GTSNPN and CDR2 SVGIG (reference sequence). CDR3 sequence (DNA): TGTGCCTGGAGTGTAGCTGGAGGGGGTTCCCACTATGGCTACACCTTC. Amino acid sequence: CAWSVAGGGSHYGYTF.

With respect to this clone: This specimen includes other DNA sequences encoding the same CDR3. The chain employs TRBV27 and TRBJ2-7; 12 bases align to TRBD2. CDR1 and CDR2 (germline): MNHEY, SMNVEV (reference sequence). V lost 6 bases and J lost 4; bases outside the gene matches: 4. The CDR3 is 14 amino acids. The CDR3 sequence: CASRPGTSGYEQYF. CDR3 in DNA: TGTGCCAGCAGACCCGGGACTAGCGGGTACGAGCAGTACTTC.

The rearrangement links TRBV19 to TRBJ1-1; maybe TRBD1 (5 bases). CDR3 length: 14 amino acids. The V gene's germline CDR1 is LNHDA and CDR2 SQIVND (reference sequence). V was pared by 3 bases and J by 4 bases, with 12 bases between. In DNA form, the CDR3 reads TGTGCCAGTAGTATCGGGGCGCGGAGCACTGAAGCTTTCTTT. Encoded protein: CASSIGARSTEAFF.

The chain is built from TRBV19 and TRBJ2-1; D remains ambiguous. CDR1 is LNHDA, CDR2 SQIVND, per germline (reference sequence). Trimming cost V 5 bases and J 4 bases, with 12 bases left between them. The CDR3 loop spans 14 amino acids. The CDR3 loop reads CASSLSVAYNEQFF. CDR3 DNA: TGTGCCAGTAGTCTCTCAGTGGCTTACAATGAGCAGTTCTTC.

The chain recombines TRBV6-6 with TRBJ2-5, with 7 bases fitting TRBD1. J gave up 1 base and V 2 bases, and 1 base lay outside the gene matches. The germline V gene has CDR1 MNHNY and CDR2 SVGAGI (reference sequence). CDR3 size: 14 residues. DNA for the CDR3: TGTGCCAGCAGTTACGGACAGGTCCAAGAGACCCAGTACTTC. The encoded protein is CASSYGQVQETQYF.